One and the same sample provided the 20 T cell receptor beta chains below, sequenced in a study of CD8+ T cells in alopecia areata. It was cDNA, reverse transcribed from extracted RNA, that served as the sequencing template. TCRdb keeps only in-frame clones here, not all; method: immunoSEQ multiplex PCR. The sample records about 69,000 clones, approximately 58% being singletons. The sequencing used CD8+ T cells sorted from blood, collected at week 0. Every receptor here comes from a human donor with alopecia areata.

The chain carries TRBV27 and TRBJ2-1; D remains unclear. The CDR3 extends over 15 amino acids. V lost 3 bases, J lost 8 bases, and 17 bases lay in between. Germline loops: CDR1 MNHEY, CDR2 SMNVEV (reference sequence). CDR3 residues: CASSFADSRDDEQFF. The CDR3 DNA reads as TGTGCCAGCAGTTTTGCAGACTCTAGAGACGATGAGCAGTTCTTC.

The chain joins TRBV29-1 to TRBJ2-1; perhaps TRBD2 as D (6 bases). This CDR3 is built from 12 residues. V was trimmed by 3 bases and J by 8 bases, leaving 11 bases between them. Germline lookup yields CDR1 SQVTM and CDR2 ANQGSEA. CDR3 coding DNA: TGCAGCGTTGACCCGTGGGGGGATGAGCAGTTCTTC. Protein: CSVDPWGDEQFF.

This clone was seen a handful of times. V and J are TRBV5-6 and TRBJ1-5, with D perhaps matching TRBD1 (5 bases). CDR1 and CDR2 (germline): SGHDT, YYEEEE. This CDR3 has 15 residues. Trimming left V 2 bases short and J 9 bases short, with 18 bases between. CDR3 loop: CASSFSGLTIRPQHF. DNA of the CDR3: TGTGCCAGCAGCTTTTCAGGGCTTACTATCCGGCCCCAGCATTTT.

The genes are TRBV5-6 and TRBJ1-5; TRBD1 matches at 11 bases. Germline CDR1 is SGHDT and CDR2 is YYEEEE. The CDR3 covers 14 residues. V was pared by 2 bases and J by 7 bases, with 2 bases of the junction left unmatched. CDR3 sequence reads: CASSFGQGAQPQHF. The CDR3 DNA is TGTGCCAGCAGCTTTGGACAGGGGGCACAGCCCCAGCATTTT.

This clone has more than one count but fewer than ten. The rearrangement uses TRBV29-1 and TRBJ2-7; 12 bases are shared with TRBD1. After removal of 5 bases from V and 5 bases from J, the junction contained 4 bases not matched to a gene. This CDR3 is built from 13 residues. The germline gives CDR1 SQVTM, CDR2 ANQGSEA. CDR3 loop: CSVWDRGRDEQYF. The CDR3 DNA sequence: TGCAGCGTTTGGGACAGGGGGCGCGACGAGCAGTACTTC.

This clone occurred once. The rearrangement joins TRBV7-9 to TRBJ2-1; D unclear. Germline V lookup: CDR1 SEHNR, CDR2 FQNEAQ (reference sequence). Trimming left V 5 bases short and J 7 bases short, with 6 bases between. This CDR3 spans 11 amino acids. The CDR3 spells CASSRSNEQFF. In DNA form, the CDR3 reads TGTGCCAGCAGCCGATCGAATGAGCAGTTCTTC.

V gene TRBV30 combines with J gene TRBJ1-1, with 9 bases fitting TRBD1. V dropped 3 bases and J dropped 6; count of bases not matched to a gene: 8. Germline-derived CDR1 and CDR2 are GTSNPN and SVGIG (reference sequence). The CDR3 loop spans 14 amino acids. The DNA of the CDR3 is TGTGCCTGGAGCCCTGGACAGGGGAGGTCTGAAGCTTTCTTT. It specifies CAWSPGQGRSEAFF.

The V and J genes are TRBV25-1 and TRBJ1-2; D call uncertain. The CDR3 covers 15 residues. Germline CDR1 reads MGHDK; CDR2 reads SYGVNS. Trimming shortened V by 2 bases and J by 2 bases, and 12 bases separated the two germline ends. This CDR3 reads CASSETNSLNYGYTF. The CDR3 DNA reads TGTGCCAGCAGTGAAACGAACAGTTTAAACTATGGCTACACCTTC.

The V gene is TRBV29-1, the J gene TRBJ1-2; 7 nucleotides align to TRBD1. Germline loops: CDR1 SQVTM, CDR2 ANQGSEA. The CDR3 length is 11 residues. With 8 bases clipped from V and 8 bases from J, the junction kept 8 bases outside the gene matches. CDR3 in DNA: TGCAGCATACCCGACAGGGCCGGCTACACCTTC. This encodes CSIPDRAGYTF. Full variable domain (remainder filled in from reference TRBV29-1 and TRBJ1-2): SAVISQKPSRDICQRGTSLTIQCQVDSQVTMMFWYRQQPGQSLTLIATANQGSEATYESGFVIDKFPISRPNLTFSTLTVSNMSPEDSSIYLCSIPDRAGYTFGSGTRLTVV.

This sequence joins TRBV9 and TRBJ2-7, with 11 bases fitting TRBD2. The ends lost 3 bases at V and 2 bases at J; junction bases unmatched: 4. Per germline, CDR1 SGDLS and CDR2 YYNGEE. This CDR3 has 15 amino acids. CDR3 sequence reads: CASSAGTSGTYEQYF. The CDR3 DNA reads as TGTGCCAGCAGCGCCGGGACTAGCGGAACCTACGAGCAGTACTTC.

The J gene is TRBJ2-1, the V gene TRBV19; D possibly corresponds to TRBD1 (5 bases). V lost 4 bases and J 3 bases, leaving 19 bases between the germline ends. CDR1 is LNHDA and CDR2 is SQIVND in the germline V gene (reference sequence). The CDR3 extends over 17 amino acids. The CDR3 DNA follows: TGTGCCAGTAGTACGGCCGGTGGACATTGGGGCTACAATGAGCAGTTCTTC. The encoded protein is CASSTAGGHWGYNEQFF. Looking up the rest from reference TRBV19 and TRBJ2-1 gives the full variable domain: DGGITQSPKYLFRKEGQNVTLSCEQNLNHDAMYWYRQDPGQGLRLIYYSQIVNDFQKGDIAEGYSVSREKKESFPLTVTSAQKNPTAFYLCASSTAGGHWGYNEQFFGPGTRLTVL.

For this clone: The same CDR3 arises from other DNA sequences in this sample as well. The chain has TRBV4-3 and TRBJ1-2; no clear D gene. This CDR3 has 14 residues. Trimming stripped 0 bases from V and 3 bases from J, with 8 bases between. Germline V gene data show CDR1 as LGHNA and CDR2 as YSLEER. The CDR3 bases are TGCGCCAGCAGCCAAGATTCCGGTTACTATGGCTACACCTTC. This translates into CASSQDSGYYGYTF.

The CDR3 bases are TGTGCCAGCAGTGAAGGAGCTGTCGGATATAGCAATCAGCCCCAGCATTTT. Translation gives CASSEGAVGYSNQPQHF. J is TRBJ1-5 and V is TRBV2, with unresolved D. Germline-derived CDR1 and CDR2 are SNHLY and FYNNEI. Trimming cost V 1 base and J 0 bases, with 13 bases left between them. The length of the CDR3 is 17 residues.

The chain uses TRBV27 and TRBJ2-5, with 8 bases matching TRBD2. From germline, CDR1 is MNHEY and CDR2 SMNVEV (reference sequence). The CDR3 runs 15 residues. Trimming removed 6 bases from V and 5 bases from J; junction bases left unmatched: 11. The CDR3 reads CASSQEGTRGETQYF. As DNA, the CDR3 is TGTGCCAGCAGCCAAGAGGGGACTAGGGGGGAGACCCAGTACTTC.

This sequence joins TRBV4-1 and TRBJ1-2; the D is unclear. The CDR3 length is 12 residues. V was clipped by 0 bases and J by 8 bases, with 7 bases between them. CDR1 and CDR2 (germline): MGHRA, YSYEKL. The CDR3 nucleotides are TGCGCCAGCAGCCAAGATAACTCGGGCTACACCTTC. Residues: CASSQDNSGYTF.

The chain carries TRBV28 and TRBJ2-7; D may be TRBD1 (5 bases). CDR3 length: 15 amino acids. Germline CDR1 reads MDHEN; CDR2 reads SYDVKM. The V gene lost 2 bases and the J gene lost 4 bases, with 15 bases spanning the gap. CDR3 nucleotide sequence: TGTGCCAGCAGTTTAGGGGCCCTAATTGGTTACGAGCAGTACTTC. This translates into CASSLGALIGYEQYF.

The chain combines TRBV7-2 with TRBJ2-5; D might be TRBD2 (5 bases). The germline gives CDR1 SGHTA, CDR2 FQGNSA. This CDR3 has 15 residues. V gave up 0 bases and J gave up 4 bases, with 12 bases separating them. The CDR3 DNA reads as TGTGCCAGCAGCTTAGCTTTGGTTCGGGGAGAGACCCAGTACTTC. The encoded protein is CASSLALVRGETQYF.

This clone has at least ten counts. V usage is TRBV10-3 and J usage is TRBJ1-2; 8 bases align to TRBD1. The CDR3 has 14 residues. The germline CDR1 and CDR2 sequences are ENHRY and SYGVKD. V was pared by 1 base and J by 6 bases, with 4 bases of the junction left unmatched. The DNA for the CDR3 is TGTGCCATCAGTGAGTACGGGACAGGAGATGGCTACACCTTC. Translation: CAISEYGTGDGYTF.

The V gene is TRBV7-8, the J gene TRBJ2-5, with 9 bases matching TRBD2. The CDR3 is made up of 15 amino acids. Germline V gene data show CDR1 as SGHVS and CDR2 as FQNEAQ. V was clipped by 3 bases and J by 1 base; unmatched bases: 3. The CDR3 nucleotides are TGTGCCAGCAGCTTTGGCGGGGGGGCCCAAGAGACCCAGTACTTC. Translated, it gives CASSFGGGAQETQYF.

This clone is a singleton in its sample. This rearrangement joins TRBV4-3 to TRBJ1-1, with TRBD1 identical over 7 bases. The CDR3 spans 15 residues. CDR1 is LGHNA, CDR2 YSLEER, per germline. The ends lost 4 bases at V and 4 bases at J; junction bases unmatched: 9. The CDR3 region has the DNA TGCGCCAGCAGCCGTTATGAGGGGGCGCGCACTGAAGCTTTCTTT. It encodes CASSRYEGARTEAFF.